This passage covers 27 T cell receptor beta chains from one sample sequenced in a study of shared clonotypes between healthy human individuals (dated by TCRdb to 2018 to 2021). The library was produced with the immunoSEQ multiplex PCR assay. What TCRdb holds here is the immuneACCESS table cut down to in-frame rearrangements. Part of the clones is not present; checked against another copy, under half of the missing clones reflect an unresolved V gene, and the others are unexplained. The sample includes approximately 500,000 clones, with around 74% observed a single time. The ten largest clones take up 10% to 15% of the sample. Material for sequencing was PBMCs. These receptors came from a woman aged 40 to 50 in good health. Some clones in this sample may be carry-over from other donors' samples.

The chain links TRBV11-3 to TRBJ2-1; 13 positions agree with TRBD2. The length of the CDR3 is 15 residues. Trimming cost V 4 bases and J 9 bases; bases outside gene matches: 6. Germline V gene data show CDR1 as SGHNT and CDR2 as YENEEA. CDR3 nucleotide sequence: TGTGCCAGCAGCTCAAGGACTAGCGGGAGCAGTGAGCAGTTCTTC. This gives the protein CASSSRTSGSSEQFF. Full variable domain (outside the CDR3, taken from reference TRBV11-3 and TRBJ2-1): EAGVVQSPRYKIIEKKQPVAFWCNPISGHNTLYWYLQNLGQGPELLIRYENEEAVDDSQLPKDRFSAERLKGVDSTLKIQPAELGDSAVYLCASSSRTSGSSEQFFGPGTRLTVL.

A note on this clone: The sample carries other DNA sequences with the same CDR3. V gene TRBV28 combines with J gene TRBJ2-1; 12 bases line up with TRBD2. V shed 4 bases and J 4 bases; nucleotides not matched to a gene: 5. The CDR3 length is 16 residues. CDR1 and CDR2 from the germline V gene are MDHEN and SYDVKM. The CDR3, as DNA: TGTGCCAGCAGTTCTCCCGGGACTAGCGGGTACAATGAGCAGTTCTTC. Protein product: CASSSPGTSGYNEQFF.

A few counts support this clone. V usage is TRBV15 and J usage is TRBJ2-3; D uncertain. V gave up 7 bases and J gave up 1 base, with 12 bases separating them. CDR1 and CDR2 (germline): LNHNV, YYDKDF (reference sequence). The CDR3 loop spans 14 amino acids. The CDR3 here is CATKAVRRTDTQYF. The DNA of the CDR3 is TGTGCCACCAAAGCTGTTCGACGCACAGATACGCAGTATTTT.

The genes are TRBV29-1 and TRBJ2-1; tentative D call: TRBD2 (6 bases). V was shortened by 3 bases and J by 0 bases, with 6 bases between the two germline ends. CDR3 length equals 13 residues. Germline loops: CDR1 SQVTM, CDR2 ANQGSEA. CDR3 DNA: TGCAGCGTTGACGGGAGCTCCTACAATGAGCAGTTCTTC. Translation: CSVDGSSYNEQFF.

V and J are TRBV29-1 and TRBJ2-3; perhaps TRBD2 as D (5 bases). This CDR3 comprises 11 residues. The V and J ends lost 3 bases and 5 bases respectively, with 6 bases between them. Germline CDR1 is SQVTM and CDR2 is ANQGSEA. CDR3: CSVDSGDTQYF. CDR3 nucleotides: TGCAGCGTTGACAGCGGAGATACGCAGTATTTT.

The chain is built from TRBV15 and TRBJ2-1, with a possible D match to TRBD2 (5 bases). The germline CDR1 and CDR2 sequences are LNHNV and YYDKDF (reference sequence). V was cut by 2 bases and J by 7 bases, with 9 bases left in between. The CDR3 has 13 residues. CDR3 protein: CATSRLRGNEQFF. The CDR3 DNA is TGTGCCACCAGCAGACTTAGAGGGAATGAGCAGTTCTTC.

This clone is a singleton in its sample. The gene calls are TRBV15 and TRBJ1-2, with a possible D match to TRBD1 (6 bases). The CDR3 extends over 14 amino acids. Germline lookup yields CDR1 LNHNV and CDR2 YYDKDF (reference sequence). V gave up 1 base and J gave up 4 bases, with 10 bases separating them. The CDR3 loop is CATSRVQGPYGYTF. DNA for the CDR3: TGTGCCACCAGCAGAGTTCAGGGGCCCTATGGCTACACCTTC.

This clone was detected only a few times. The chain combines TRBV27 with TRBJ2-1; D unresolved. The CDR3 is 13 residues long. Trimming removed 3 bases from V and 7 bases from J, with 10 bases in between. From germline, CDR1 is MNHEY and CDR2 SMNVEV (reference sequence). Here the CDR3 reads CASSFQRRNEQFF. The CDR3 coding sequence is TGTGCCAGCAGTTTTCAGAGGCGGAATGAGCAGTTCTTC.

The gene calls are TRBV18 and TRBJ2-2, with TRBD2 matching 8 bases. From germline, CDR1 is KGHSH and CDR2 LQKENI. The CDR3 covers 17 residues. Losses at the gene ends were 1 base for V and 0 bases for J; bases not matched to a gene: 4. The CDR3 DNA reads TGTGCCAGCTCACCACGAGTGGGACTAGCGAACACCGGGGAGCTGTTTTTT. It translates to CASSPRVGLANTGELFF.

The V and J genes are TRBV15 and TRBJ2-5, with TRBD1 identical over 8 bases. V lost 3 bases and J lost 7; bases outside the gene matches: 10. The CDR3 spans 15 residues. The germline gives CDR1 LNHNV, CDR2 YYDKDF (reference sequence). The CDR3 bases are TGTGCCACCAGCAGCCAGGACAGGGTAGTTGGGACCCAGTACTTC. It yields the protein CATSSQDRVVGTQYF.

The rearrangement uses TRBV6-1 and TRBJ1-5; D gene unclear. This CDR3 region has 15 residues. Germline lookup yields CDR1 MNHNS and CDR2 SASEGT. Trimming shortened V by 3 bases and J by 2 bases, and 11 bases separated the two germline ends. In DNA, the CDR3 is TGTGCCAGCAGTGACGTGTGGGAAGGCAATCAGCCCCAGCATTTT. This translates into CASSDVWEGNQPQHF.

This clone was picked up a small number of times. The rearrangement links TRBV9 to TRBJ2-7, with D tentatively TRBD2 (5 bases). Germline CDR1 SGDLS, CDR2 YYNGEE. Trimming removed 4 bases at V and 3 bases at J, with 17 bases between. The CDR3 is 15 amino acids. The CDR3 is CASSPSGSRVYEQYF. The CDR3 DNA reads as TGTGCCAGCAGCCCGAGCGGATCTAGGGTCTACGAGCAGTACTTC.

This clone was seen more than once but under ten times. The chain couples TRBV14 to TRBJ1-1; D unresolved. CDR1 is SGHDN and CDR2 is FVKESK in the germline V gene. V lost 2 bases and J lost 8, with 9 bases in between. The CDR3 totals 12 residues. This CDR3 reads CASSQRLREAFF. The DNA of the CDR3 is TGTGCCAGCAGCCAACGATTAAGAGAAGCTTTCTTT.

This CDR3 reads CASSSLTGGGYTF. The CDR3 region has the DNA TGTGCCAGCAGCTCGCTGACAGGGGGAGGCTACACCTTC. J is TRBJ1-2 and V is TRBV5-6, with TRBD1 identical over 9 bases. Germline CDR1 and CDR2: SGHDT and YYEEEE. The length of the CDR3 is 13 residues. Unmatched junction bases numbered 5, after V lost 3 bases and J lost 8 bases. Using reference TRBV5-6 and TRBJ1-2 for the parts outside the CDR3, the full variable domain is DAGVTQSPTHLIKTRGQQVTLRCSPKSGHDTVSWYQQALGQGPQFIFQYYEEEERQRGNFPDRFSGHQFPNYSSELNVNALLLGDSALYLCASSSLTGGGYTFGSGTRLTVV.

This chain links TRBV29-1 with TRBJ2-1, with 10 nucleotides matching TRBD1. Germline CDR1 is SQVTM and CDR2 is ANQGSEA. The CDR3 is 14 residues long. V lost 4 bases, J lost 8 bases, and 8 bases stayed unmatched. DNA for the CDR3: TGCAGCGTTGTGGGGACAGGGGATGCGGATGAGCAGTTCTTC. Translation: CSVVGTGDADEQFF.

The chain couples TRBV4-3 to TRBJ2-7, with unresolved D. The V end was cut by 0 bases, the J end by 6 bases, with 12 bases between. The CDR3 has 14 amino acids. The germline V gene has CDR1 LGHNA and CDR2 YSLEER. The CDR3 DNA is TGCGCCAGCAGCCAAGATCGGCGGCACTCCGAGCAGTACTTC. Translated: CASSQDRRHSEQYF.

J is TRBJ2-1 and V is TRBV4-2; 7 positions match TRBD2. Germline loops: CDR1 LGHNA, CDR2 YNFKEQ. This CDR3 spans 15 amino acids. V lost 0 bases to trimming and J lost 5 bases; unmatched junction nucleotides: 4. This CDR3 is CASSQDSGAHNEQFF. DNA for the CDR3: TGTGCCAGCAGCCAAGACAGCGGGGCCCACAATGAGCAGTTCTTC.

The chain links TRBV10-3 to TRBJ2-7; maybe TRBD2 (5 bases). V was clipped by 4 bases and J by 6 bases, with 13 bases between them. CDR1 and CDR2 from the germline V gene are ENHRY and SYGVKD. CDR3 size: 13 residues. The CDR3 reads CAISAGNGVEQYF. The CDR3 region has the DNA TGTGCCATCAGTGCGGGAAACGGGGTCGAGCAGTACTTC.

The chain has TRBV5-1 and TRBJ1-1; D is unclear. Trimming cost V 0 bases and J 3 bases, with 12 bases left between them. CDR1 SGHRS and CDR2 YFSETQ come from the germline V gene. The CDR3 runs to 15 residues. The CDR3 nucleotides read TGCGCCAGCAGCTTGGCCATGAGCGGGGACACTGAAGCTTTCTTT. It encodes CASSLAMSGDTEAFF.

V gene TRBV15 combines with J gene TRBJ2-7; D is possibly TRBD1 (5 bases). Looked up from germline, CDR1 is LNHNV and CDR2 is YYDKDF (reference sequence). The CDR3 loop spans 13 amino acids. The V end lost 2 bases, the J end lost 9 bases, and 14 bases lay between the germline ends. The CDR3 DNA sequence: TGTGCCACCAGCAGATCCCAAGGGGTCGGGCAGTACTTC. Residues: CATSRSQGVGQYF.

The J gene is TRBJ2-3, the V gene TRBV19; no clear D. The CDR3 consists of 11 residues. Germline V CDR1 and CDR2: LNHDA, SQIVND (reference sequence). Trimming shortened V by 3 bases and J by 15 bases, and 13 bases separated the two germline ends. The CDR3 coding sequence is TGTGCCAGTAGTATTGGGTCCGAGTCTTATTTT. Translation: CASSIGSESYF.

V usage is TRBV18 and J usage is TRBJ2-5; D unresolved. The V end lost 4 bases, the J end lost 4 bases, and 16 bases lay between the germline ends. Germline V lookup: CDR1 KGHSH, CDR2 LQKENI. The CDR3 runs to 15 residues. CDR3 region: CASSRPDSDRETQYF. CDR3 DNA sequence: TGTGCCAGCTCACGTCCCGACTCAGATCGAGAGACCCAGTACTTC.

J is TRBJ1-5 and V is TRBV15; tentative D call: TRBD1 (6 bases). CDR3 size: 16 residues. Between the trimmed V and J ends, which lost 1 base and 0 bases, there was a span of 10 bases. Germline CDR1 is LNHNV and CDR2 is YYDKDF (reference sequence). The CDR3 sequence: CATSRGGQNSNQPQHF. The DNA of the CDR3 is TGTGCCACCAGCAGAGGCGGACAGAATAGCAATCAGCCCCAGCATTTT.

The CDR3 loop reads CASSGPGTGTEQYF. In DNA form, the CDR3 reads TGTGCCAGCTCAGGGCCCGGGACAGGGACCGAGCAGTACTTC. The gene calls are TRBV18 and TRBJ2-7; 9 positions match TRBD1. The V segment lost 5 bases and the J segment 6 bases; nucleotides outside the gene matches: 8. Germline values: CDR1 KGHSH, CDR2 LQKENI. There are 14 residues in the CDR3.

The sample holds one count of this clone. V and J are TRBV7-2 and TRBJ2-1; D unresolved. The CDR3 sequence is 15 residues long. The V end lost 5 bases, the J end lost 7 bases, and 18 bases lay between the germline ends. Germline V gene sequence: CDR1 SGHTA, CDR2 FQGNSA. The CDR3 nucleotides are TGTGCCAGCAGCCCACAACTATATATTCAGAATGAGCAGTTCTTC. Its translation is CASSPQLYIQNEQFF.

The chain links TRBV4-2 to TRBJ2-1, with 10 nucleotides matching TRBD2. Per the germline V gene, CDR1 is LGHNA and CDR2 is YNFKEQ. Trimming at V came to 4 bases and at J to 6 bases, leaving 9 bases not matched to a gene. The CDR3 consists of 16 residues. CDR3 loop: CASSRDGLAVVNEQFF. The CDR3 nucleotides read TGTGCCAGCAGCCGAGACGGACTAGCGGTGGTCAATGAGCAGTTCTTC.

This chain joins TRBV7-6 and TRBJ2-5; tentative D call: TRBD2 (6 bases). CDR1 and CDR2 (germline): SGHVS, FNYEAQ. The CDR3 runs to 17 residues. Trimming cost V 3 bases and J 4 bases, with 21 bases left between them. This CDR3 is CASSLARSGRQGETQYF. The CDR3, as DNA: TGTGCCAGCAGCTTGGCCCGGTCAGGGAGGCAGGGAGAGACCCAGTACTTC.